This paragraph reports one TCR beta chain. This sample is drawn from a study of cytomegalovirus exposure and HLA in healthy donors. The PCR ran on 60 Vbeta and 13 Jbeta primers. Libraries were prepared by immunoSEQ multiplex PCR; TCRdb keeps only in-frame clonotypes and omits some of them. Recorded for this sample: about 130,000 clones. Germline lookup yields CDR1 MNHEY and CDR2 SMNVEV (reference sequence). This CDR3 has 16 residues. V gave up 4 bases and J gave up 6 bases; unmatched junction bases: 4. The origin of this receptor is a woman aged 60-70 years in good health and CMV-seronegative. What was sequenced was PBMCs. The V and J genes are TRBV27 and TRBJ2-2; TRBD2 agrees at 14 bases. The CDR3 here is CASSWGLAGEAGELFF. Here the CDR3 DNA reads TGTGCCAGCAGTTGGGGACTAGCGGGAGAGGCCGGGGAGCTGTTTTTT.